Below, 25 T cell receptor beta chains from the same sample are listed, as sequenced in a study of T cell changes during pregnancy in multiple sclerosis. Profiled with immunoSEQ multiplex PCR; TCRdb holds only in-frame clones, not every one. The sample lists approximately 37,000 clones; roughly 94% were seen once. Source: peripheral blood, taken in the third trimester of pregnancy. All receptors come from a female donor with multiple sclerosis, enrolled in a pregnancy study.

The genes are TRBV5-1 and TRBJ2-7, with 9 bases fitting TRBD1. Germline V gives CDR1 SGHRS, CDR2 YFSETQ. The CDR3 length is 14 residues. After removal of 3 bases from V and 2 bases from J, the junction contained 3 bases not matched to a gene. The CDR3 region has the DNA TGCGCCAGCAGCTCGGGACAGGGCCCCTACGAGCAGTACTTC. Its protein is CASSSGQGPYEQYF.

The chain has TRBV28 and TRBJ2-5; 14 bases are a match to TRBD2. The germline gives CDR1 MDHEN, CDR2 SYDVKM. V trimming: 4 bases; J trimming: 9 bases; junction bases outside the gene matches: 4. The CDR3 runs to 14 residues. This CDR3 is CASSSGLAGDPQYF. CDR3 DNA sequence: TGTGCCAGCAGTTCGGGACTAGCGGGAGATCCCCAGTACTTC.

V and J are TRBV18 and TRBJ2-5; a possible D gene is TRBD2 (6 bases). The CDR3 contains 14 residues. Germline V gene data show CDR1 as KGHSH and CDR2 as LQKENI. V lost 3 bases to trimming and J lost 7 bases, with 15 bases between them. CDR3 protein: CASSPPGGVRTQYF. CDR3 in DNA: TGTGCCAGCTCACCCCCTGGAGGGGTAAGGACCCAGTACTTC. The full variable domain, its missing parts supplied by reference TRBV18 and TRBJ2-5, is NAGVMQNPRHLVRRRGQEARLRCSPMKGHSHVYWYRQLPEEGLKFMVYLQKENIIDESGMPKERFSAEFPKEGPSILRIQQVVRGDSAAYFCASSPPGGVRTQYFGPGTRLLVL.

The chain couples TRBV5-1 to TRBJ2-4; a weak D match, TRBD1 (6 bases). Per the germline V gene, CDR1 is SGHRS and CDR2 is YFSETQ. CDR3 length: 19 amino acids. With 5 bases removed from V and 0 bases from J, the gap between germline ends came to 24 bases. The CDR3 DNA is TGCGCCAGCAGTTCAACGCATGCAACAGGGAAACTAGCCAAAAACATTCAGTACTTC. It yields the protein CASSSTHATGKLAKNIQYF.

V is TRBV9 and J is TRBJ2-1, with 8 bases lining up with TRBD2. After removal of 7 bases from V and 8 bases from J, the junction contained 11 bases not matched to a gene. CDR3 length: 14 amino acids. Germline V lookup: CDR1 SGDLS, CDR2 YYNGEE. The CDR3 nucleotides are TGTGCCAGCGGACGGACTAGCCTTTTCGATGAGCAGTTCTTC. Its translation: CASGRTSLFDEQFF.

The chain employs TRBV6-4 and TRBJ2-1; the match to TRBD1 covers 7 bases. The germline V gene has CDR1 MRHNA and CDR2 SNTAGT. This CDR3 has 15 amino acids. With V trimmed by 6 bases and J by 4 bases, 9 bases remained unmatched. Here the CDR3 DNA reads TGTGCCAGCAGCGAAAGGACAGGAGAGTACAATGAGCAGTTCTTC. As protein: CASSERTGEYNEQFF.

This rearrangement joins TRBV28 to TRBJ2-7; 9 nucleotides agree with TRBD2. The CDR3 is 17 residues long. The germline gives CDR1 MDHEN, CDR2 SYDVKM. J lost 5 bases, V lost 2 bases, and 13 bases had no gene match. The DNA of the CDR3 is TGTGCCAGCAGTTTACTACTGGGGCGGGAGGGCCTCAACGAGCAGTACTTC. Translating gives CASSLLLGREGLNEQYF. The full variable domain, rest sourced from reference TRBV28 and TRBJ2-7, is DVKVTQSSRYLVKRTGEKVFLECVQDMDHENMFWYRQDPGLGLRLIYFSYDVKMKEKGDIPEGYSVSREKKERFSLILESASTNQTSMYLCASSLLLGREGLNEQYFGPGTRLTVT.

The chain uses TRBV5-1 and TRBJ2-7; D gene ambiguous. The length of the CDR3 is 14 residues. The germline V gene encodes CDR1 SGHRS and CDR2 YFSETQ. V lost 3 bases and J lost 1, with 11 bases in between. Here the CDR3 DNA reads TGCGCCAGCAGCTCACAAGGCGGTTCCTACGAGCAGTACTTC. Its translation: CASSSQGGSYEQYF. Full variable domain (rest looked up from reference TRBV5-1 and TRBJ2-7): KAGVTQTPRYLIKTRGQQVTLSCSPISGHRSVSWYQQTPGQGLQFLFEYFSETQRNKGNFPGRFSGRQFSNSRSEMNVSTLELGDSALYLCASSSQGGSYEQYFGPGTRLTVT.

The chain uses TRBV29-1 and TRBJ1-4; D not certain. Trimming removed 4 bases at V and 8 bases at J, with 14 bases between. The CDR3 extends over 13 amino acids. Germline V gives CDR1 SQVTM, CDR2 ANQGSEA. CDR3 residues: CSVVTAGEEKLFF. The CDR3 DNA sequence: TGCAGCGTTGTGACGGCCGGGGAGGAAAAACTGTTTTTT.

V usage is TRBV28 and J usage is TRBJ1-3; TRBD1 aligns across 11 bases. Germline lookup yields CDR1 MDHEN and CDR2 SYDVKM. This CDR3 contains 18 residues. Germline trimming cut 2 bases from V and 3 bases from J; bases unmatched to any gene: 9. Here the CDR3 reads CASSLPDRGRSVGNTIYF. The CDR3 bases are TGTGCCAGCAGTTTACCGGACAGGGGGCGTTCAGTTGGAAACACCATATATTTT.

The chain recombines TRBV4-1 with TRBJ1-1, with D hard to call. From germline, CDR1 is MGHRA and CDR2 YSYEKL. This CDR3 is 13 amino acids long. V was trimmed by 6 bases and J by 4 bases, leaving 12 bases between them. As DNA, the CDR3 is TGCGCCAGCAGTCAGCGGGGAGGCACTGAAGCTTTCTTT. It translates to CASSQRGGTEAFF.

This clone was observed a single time. This chain uses TRBV7-2 with TRBJ1-2; D gene uncertain. The germline V gene has CDR1 SGHTA and CDR2 FQGNSA. The V and J ends lost 5 bases and 4 bases respectively, with 11 bases between them. This CDR3 has 13 residues. CDR3 amino acids: CASSQEVSYGYTF. CDR3 nucleotide sequence: TGTGCCAGCAGCCAGGAGGTTTCCTATGGCTACACCTTC.

V and J are TRBV29-1 and TRBJ1-2, with a possible D match to TRBD1 (5 bases). Germline lookup yields CDR1 SQVTM and CDR2 ANQGSEA. This CDR3 has 14 residues. With 4 bases removed from V and 1 base from J, the gap between germline ends came to 13 bases. In nucleotides, the CDR3 is TGCAGCGTTGTCGACAGATTAGTTAACTATGGCTACACCTTC. It codes for CSVVDRLVNYGYTF.

This clone showed up just a few times. The V gene is TRBV11-3, the J gene TRBJ1-1; D is unresolved. Per germline, CDR1 SGHNT and CDR2 YENEEA. CDR3 length equals 15 residues. V dropped 0 bases and J dropped 4 bases, with 12 bases sitting between them. The CDR3 DNA reads TGTGCCAGCAGCTTAGAGGGGAGGGCCGGCACTGAAGCTTTCTTT. As protein: CASSLEGRAGTEAFF. Together with reference TRBV11-3 and TRBJ1-1, the CDR3 gives the full variable domain: EAGVVQSPRYKIIEKKQPVAFWCNPISGHNTLYWYLQNLGQGPELLIRYENEEAVDDSQLPKDRFSAERLKGVDSTLKIQPAELGDSAVYLCASSLEGRAGTEAFFGQGTRLTVV.

This chain uses TRBV11-3 with TRBJ1-6, with TRBD1 matching 10 bases. Germline V gives CDR1 SGHNT, CDR2 YENEEA. This CDR3 comprises 14 residues. V was clipped by 3 bases and J by 9 bases; unmatched bases: 2. The CDR3 region is CASSFGDRGSPLHF. CDR3 DNA: TGTGCCAGCAGCTTCGGGGACAGGGGTTCACCCCTCCACTTT.

This chain connects TRBV5-5 to TRBJ2-7; perhaps TRBD1 as D (6 bases). CDR1 and CDR2 (germline): SGHKS, YYEKEE (reference sequence). Trimming removed 0 bases from V and 2 bases from J, with 9 bases in between. The CDR3 loop spans 14 amino acids. CDR3 in DNA: TGTGCCAGCAGCTTGGAACAGGGACCCTACGAGCAGTACTTC. Its translation: CASSLEQGPYEQYF.

This clone was seen only a few times. The V call is TRBV19, the J call TRBJ2-7; tentative D call: TRBD1 (6 bases). CDR3 length equals 11 residues. Germline lookup yields CDR1 LNHDA and CDR2 SQIVND (reference sequence). The chain's CDR3 is CGGAGAYEQYF. The CDR3 nucleotides read TGTGGTGGGGCAGGGGCCTACGAGCAGTACTTC.

V usage is TRBV5-1 and J usage is TRBJ2-5; 8 positions match TRBD2. The J segment lost 2 bases and the V segment lost 1 base, leaving 13 bases of the junction unmatched. The CDR3 extends over 18 amino acids. Germline CDR1 SGHRS, CDR2 YFSETQ. The chain's CDR3 is CASSLMKGRGGFQETQYF. The CDR3 nucleotides read TGCGCCAGCAGCTTGATGAAAGGTCGCGGGGGGTTTCAAGAGACCCAGTACTTC.

This sequence joins TRBV4-3 and TRBJ2-2, with D perhaps TRBD2 (7 bases). CDR1 is LGHNA, CDR2 YSLEER, per germline. The V gene lost 0 bases and the J gene lost 1 base, with 15 bases spanning the gap. The CDR3 consists of 18 residues. The CDR3 DNA is TGCGCCAGCAGCCAAGAGGTGGGGGGGCGGGAGAACACCGGGGAGCTGTTTTTT. Translating gives CASSQEVGGRENTGELFF.

The V gene is TRBV5-1, the J gene TRBJ2-7, with 10 bases fitting TRBD2. CDR3 length: 14 amino acids. Germline V gives CDR1 SGHRS, CDR2 YFSETQ. The trim removed 2 bases at V and 5 bases at J, leaving 4 bases unmatched. CDR3 amino acids: CASSFGTSAHEQYF. Here the CDR3 DNA reads TGCGCCAGCAGCTTTGGGACTAGCGCCCACGAGCAGTACTTC. The full variable domain, rest sourced from reference TRBV5-1 and TRBJ2-7, is KAGVTQTPRYLIKTRGQQVTLSCSPISGHRSVSWYQQTPGQGLQFLFEYFSETQRNKGNFPGRFSGRQFSNSRSEMNVSTLELGDSALYLCASSFGTSAHEQYFGPGTRLTVT.

The rearrangement links TRBV19 to TRBJ2-5, with unresolved D. The CDR3 totals 14 residues. The germline gives CDR1 LNHDA, CDR2 SQIVND (reference sequence). The V end lost 7 bases, the J end lost 2 bases, and 14 bases lay between the germline ends. The CDR3 here is CASKERATQETQYF. DNA for the CDR3: TGTGCCAGTAAGGAGCGAGCGACGCAAGAGACCCAGTACTTC.

The rearrangement links TRBV30 to TRBJ1-1; TRBD1 agrees at 10 bases. The trim removed 0 bases at V and 5 bases at J, leaving 6 bases unmatched. From germline, CDR1 is GTSNPN and CDR2 SVGIG (reference sequence). The CDR3 sequence is 15 residues long. In nucleotides, the CDR3 is TGTGCCTGGAGTGTACTGGGGACAGGGGTAACTGAAGCTTTCTTT. Residues: CAWSVLGTGVTEAFF. Drawing the rest from reference TRBV30 and TRBJ1-1, the complete variable domain is SQTIHQWPATLVQPVGSPLSLECTVEGTSNPNLYWYRQAAGRGLQLLFYSVGIGQISSEVPQNLSASRPQDRQFILSSKKLLLSDSGFYLCAWSVLGTGVTEAFFGQGTRLTVV.

The chain couples TRBV19 to TRBJ2-2, with a weak D call TRBD1 (6 bases). This CDR3 spans 16 amino acids. Germline CDR1 LNHDA, CDR2 SQIVND (reference sequence). Deletions cut 6 bases from V and 1 base from J, with 15 bases between. The CDR3 loop is CASSRSGTLNTGELFF. In DNA, the CDR3 is TGTGCCAGTAGCCGCTCCGGGACACTGAACACCGGGGAGCTGTTTTTT.

The CDR3 DNA sequence: TGTGCCTGGACGACAGGAGGCCGGAACACCATATATTTT. This codes for CAWTTGGRNTIYF. V and J are TRBV30 and TRBJ1-3, with a weak D call TRBD1 (6 bases). This CDR3 region has 13 residues. Trimming removed 4 bases from V and 7 bases from J, with 14 bases in between. Per germline, CDR1 GTSNPN and CDR2 SVGIG (reference sequence).

The chain is built from TRBV4-1 and TRBJ2-1, with a weak D call TRBD1 (6 bases). The ends were cut back, 0 bases at V and 12 bases at J, with 18 bases in the middle. This CDR3 is built from 15 residues. The germline gives CDR1 MGHRA, CDR2 YSYEKL. The CDR3: CASSQDFAARGLQFF. As DNA, the CDR3 is TGCGCCAGCAGCCAAGATTTCGCAGCTAGGGGGTTGCAGTTCTTC.